The entry that follows covers one T cell receptor beta chain sequence. This entry belongs to a study of T cell responses to AZD1222 COVID-19 vaccine. Only in-frame clones appear in the TCRdb table, and some are missing; sequencing was by immunoSEQ multiplex PCR. The table lists 95,000 to 150,000 clones, roughly 91% of them singletons, with roughly 1.3% in the top ten. V shed 0 bases and J 3 bases; nucleotides not matched to a gene: 6. Looked up from germline, CDR1 is SGHTA and CDR2 is FQGNSA. The CDR3 sequence is 17 residues long. The sequence was obtained from an adult in good health. V gene TRBV7-2 combines with J gene TRBJ2-3, with 10 positions matching TRBD1. The material was peripheral blood, obtained on day 0 of AZD1222 vaccination. DNA for the CDR3: TGTGCCAGCAGCTTAGCGGCCTGGACAGGGGGAACAGATACGCAGTATTTT. It encodes CASSLAAWTGGTDTQYF.